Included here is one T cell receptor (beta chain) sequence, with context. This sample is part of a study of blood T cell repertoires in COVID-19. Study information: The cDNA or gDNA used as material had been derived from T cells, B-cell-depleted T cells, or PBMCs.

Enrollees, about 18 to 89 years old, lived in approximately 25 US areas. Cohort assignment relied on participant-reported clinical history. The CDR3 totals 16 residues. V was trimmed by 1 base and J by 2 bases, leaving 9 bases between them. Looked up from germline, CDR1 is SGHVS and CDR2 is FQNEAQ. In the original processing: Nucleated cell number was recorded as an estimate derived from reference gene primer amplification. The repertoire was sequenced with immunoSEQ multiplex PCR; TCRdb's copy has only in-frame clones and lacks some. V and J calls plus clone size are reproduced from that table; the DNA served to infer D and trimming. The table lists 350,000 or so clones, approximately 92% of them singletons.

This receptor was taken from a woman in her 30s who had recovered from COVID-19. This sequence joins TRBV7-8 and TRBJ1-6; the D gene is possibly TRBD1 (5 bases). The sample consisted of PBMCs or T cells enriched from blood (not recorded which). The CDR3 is CASSLVGGTYNSPLHF. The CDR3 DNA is TGTGCCAGCAGCTTAGTGGGGGGGACCTATAATTCACCCCTCCACTTT.